The 4 T cell receptor beta chains below were found in one sample sequenced in a study of cytotoxic CD8 clonotypes in ibrutinib-treated CLL. Using immunoSEQ multiplex PCR, the repertoire was profiled, and TCRdb retains in-frame clones only, with some absent. The table records roughly 200,000 clones, around 72% of them present only once. The starting material was PBMCs, obtained after 24 months of ibrutinib treatment. Every receptor here comes from a human donor with chronic lymphocytic leukemia.

This clone turned up a few times. This chain joins TRBV5-1 and TRBJ2-7; 9 bases line up with TRBD2. CDR1 SGHRS and CDR2 YFSETQ come from the germline V gene. V shed 2 bases, J shed 2 bases, and the junction held 11 bases outside the gene matches. The CDR3 is 17 residues long. The CDR3, as DNA: TGCGCCAGCAGCTTTAGCGGGAGTGTTTCTCCTACCTACGAGCAGTACTTC. Its protein product is CASSFSGSVSPTYEQYF.

The genes are TRBV10-3 and TRBJ2-2, with D possibly being TRBD2 (5 bases). Germline lookup yields CDR1 ENHRY and CDR2 SYGVKD. V gave up 4 bases and J gave up 4 bases, with 10 bases separating them. This CDR3 spans 14 amino acids. DNA for the CDR3: TGTGCCATCAGTGCGGGGTATGGCACCGGGGAGCTGTTTTTT. This encodes CAISAGYGTGELFF.

The V and J genes are TRBV7-9 and TRBJ1-4, with D tentatively TRBD1 (5 bases). The CDR3 runs 13 residues. Germline values: CDR1 SEHNR, CDR2 FQNEAQ (reference sequence). V gave up 11 bases and J gave up 4 bases, with 14 bases separating them. The CDR3 protein is CASRGKGNEKLFF. CDR3 in DNA: TGTGCCTCCCGGGGGAAGGGTAATGAAAAACTGTTTTTT.

The V and J genes are TRBV7-9 and TRBJ2-7, with D possibly being TRBD1 or TRBD2 (5 bases each). The germline gives CDR1 SEHNR, CDR2 FQNEAQ (reference sequence). The V and J ends lost 5 bases and 3 bases respectively, with 14 bases between them. The CDR3 totals 14 residues. Written as DNA, the CDR3 is TGTGCCAGCAGCCCCCGGGACGCGGGCTACGAGCAGTACTTC. Protein product: CASSPRDAGYEQYF.